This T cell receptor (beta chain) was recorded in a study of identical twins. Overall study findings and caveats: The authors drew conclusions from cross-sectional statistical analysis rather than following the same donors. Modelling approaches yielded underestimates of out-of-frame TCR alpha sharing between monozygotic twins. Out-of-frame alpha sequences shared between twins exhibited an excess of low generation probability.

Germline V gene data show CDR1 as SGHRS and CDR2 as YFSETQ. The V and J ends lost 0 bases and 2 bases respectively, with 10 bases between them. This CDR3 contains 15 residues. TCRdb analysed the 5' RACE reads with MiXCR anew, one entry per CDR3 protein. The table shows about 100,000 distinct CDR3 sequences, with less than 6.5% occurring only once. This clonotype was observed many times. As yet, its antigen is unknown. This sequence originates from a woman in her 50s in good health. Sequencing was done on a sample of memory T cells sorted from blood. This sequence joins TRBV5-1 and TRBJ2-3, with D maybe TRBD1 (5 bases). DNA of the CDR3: TGCGCCAGCAGCTTGGCCAGGGTCCCCACAGATACGCAGTATTTT. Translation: CASSLARVPTDTQYF.